What follows are 18 T cell receptor beta chains derived from one specimen sequenced in a study of T-cell reconstitution after alpha-beta-depleted transplantation in children. Unique molecular identifiers tagged the TCRbeta library. From the PCR reads, TCRdb called clonotypes with MiXCR, one entry per CDR3 protein. The sample carries approximately 640,000 distinct CDR3 sequences, approximately 17% recorded once. This sample comprised PBMCs from the stem cell graft donor, obtained from the stem cell graft. The receptors stem from a human donor who donated a stem cell graft to a child with acute myeloid leukemia.

This chain joins TRBV5-1 and TRBJ2-3; the match to TRBD1 covers 7 bases. Per germline, CDR1 SGHRS and CDR2 YFSETQ. V lost 3 bases, J lost 5 bases, and 6 bases stayed unmatched. CDR3 size: 14 residues. CDR3 residues: CASSSTGTGDTQYF. In DNA, the CDR3 is TGCGCCAGCAGCTCGACAGGGACGGGAGATACGCAGTATTTT.

In this sample, this clonotype turned up many times. V gene TRBV20-1 combines with J gene TRBJ1-1; possible D gene TRBD1, 5 bases. This CDR3 has 12 amino acids. CDR1 and CDR2 (germline): DFQATT, SNEGSKA (reference sequence). V was shortened by 3 bases and J by 2 bases, with 7 bases between the two germline ends. The CDR3 loop is CSASRVNTEAFF. Here the CDR3 DNA reads TGCAGTGCTAGCAGGGTAAACACTGAAGCTTTCTTT.

This clonotype has a count of ten or more. V gene TRBV20-1 combines with J gene TRBJ2-1; no clear D gene. Germline V CDR1 and CDR2: DFQATT, SNEGSKA (reference sequence). V was shortened by 6 bases and J by 0 bases, with 12 bases between the two germline ends. The CDR3 has 14 residues. The CDR3 sequence: CSATKESSYNEQFF. The CDR3 coding sequence is TGCAGTGCAACCAAGGAGAGCTCCTACAATGAGCAGTTCTTC.

This clonotype has ten or more counts. The genes are TRBV20-1 and TRBJ2-5; 9 positions match TRBD2. The J segment lost 5 bases and the V segment lost 5 bases, leaving 12 bases of the junction unmatched. The germline V gene has CDR1 DFQATT and CDR2 SNEGSKA (reference sequence). The CDR3 covers 15 residues. The CDR3 nucleotides are TGCAGTGCTCCGATACCGGGACTAGCTATTGAGACCCAGTACTTC. As protein: CSAPIPGLAIETQYF.

The rearrangement joins TRBV28 to TRBJ2-5, with D perhaps given as TRBD1 or TRBD2 (5 bases each). Looked up from germline, CDR1 is MDHEN and CDR2 is SYDVKM. This CDR3 is 16 amino acids long. V was shortened by 7 bases and J by 2 bases, with 20 bases between the two germline ends. CDR3 DNA sequence: TGTGCCAGCATTAGAGACCGGGACCAGAAGCAAGAGACCCAGTACTTC. Amino acid sequence: CASIRDRDQKQETQYF.

The rearrangement uses TRBV20-1 and TRBJ1-6; a weak D match, TRBD1 (5 bases). The germline V gene encodes CDR1 DFQATT and CDR2 SNEGSKA (reference sequence). V lost 1 base to trimming and J lost 4 bases, with 11 bases between them. The CDR3 covers 15 residues. CDR3 region: CSARAIKGYNSPLHF. CDR3 nucleotides: TGCAGTGCTAGAGCTATAAAGGGGTATAATTCACCCCTCCACTTT.

This clonotype has at least ten counts. The chain's CDR3 is CASSVGGVDGYTF. The CDR3, as DNA: TGTGCCAGCAGTGTCGGGGGAGTGGATGGCTACACCTTC. J is TRBJ1-2 and V is TRBV6-6; possibly TRBD1 for D (5 bases). Germline loops: CDR1 MNHNY, CDR2 SVGAGI (reference sequence). The CDR3 sequence is 13 residues long. V lost 5 bases, J lost 6 bases, and 13 bases lay in between.

This clonotype turned up a few times. This chain's CDR3 is CSARDRTSGTETQYF. The CDR3 region has the DNA TGCAGTGCTAGAGATAGGACTAGCGGAACAGAGACCCAGTACTTC. This chain connects TRBV20-1 to TRBJ2-5, with 10 bases aligning to TRBD2. Germline CDR1 reads DFQATT; CDR2 reads SNEGSKA (reference sequence). V lost 0 bases to trimming and J lost 4 bases; unmatched junction nucleotides: 5. The CDR3 has 15 residues.

The sample holds many counts of this clonotype. The J gene is TRBJ1-5, the V gene TRBV10-3; 8 nucleotides align to TRBD1. The CDR3 is 14 residues long. Trimming at V came to 5 bases and at J to 7 bases, leaving 7 bases not matched to a gene. Looked up from germline, CDR1 is ENHRY and CDR2 is SYGVKD. CDR3 amino acids: CAISSTGGGQPQHF. CDR3 DNA sequence: TGTGCCATCAGTTCTACAGGGGGAGGACAGCCCCAGCATTTT.

This clonotype has only a few counts. The chain carries TRBV7-2 and TRBJ2-7, with 9 positions matching TRBD1. The V segment lost 5 bases and the J segment 5 bases; nucleotides outside the gene matches: 7. This CDR3 has 14 residues. Germline V gives CDR1 SGHTA, CDR2 FQGNSA. In DNA form, the CDR3 reads TGTGCCAGCAGCATTGGACAGGGGAGGCACGAGCAGTACTTC. This gives the protein CASSIGQGRHEQYF. Based on the CDR3 plus reference TRBV7-2 and TRBJ2-7, the full variable domain is GAGVSQSPSNKVTEKGKDVELRCDPISGHTALYWYRQSLGQGLEFLIYFQGNSAPDKSGLPSDRFSAERTGGSVSTLTIQRTQQEDSAVYLCASSIGQGRHEQYFGPGTRLTVT.

This chain links TRBV20-1 with TRBJ2-1, with 8 bases that match TRBD1. This CDR3 is 14 amino acids long. Unmatched junction bases numbered 3, after V lost 5 bases and J lost 0 bases. Germline CDR1 and CDR2: DFQATT and SNEGSKA (reference sequence). Here the CDR3 DNA reads TGCAGTGCTGTTGACAGGGGCTCCTACAATGAGCAGTTCTTC. Protein product: CSAVDRGSYNEQFF.

The chain is built from TRBV20-1 and TRBJ2-1; 11 bases agree with TRBD1. This CDR3 is built from 16 residues. The germline V gene has CDR1 DFQATT and CDR2 SNEGSKA (reference sequence). J lost 3 bases, V lost 3 bases, and 7 bases had no gene match. The CDR3 sequence is CSARPLGTGGYNEQFF. DNA of the CDR3: TGCAGTGCTAGGCCCCTAGGGACAGGGGGCTACAATGAGCAGTTCTTC.

The chain has TRBV20-1 and TRBJ1-6; 8 bases align to TRBD1. CDR1 is DFQATT, CDR2 SNEGSKA, per germline (reference sequence). V lost 6 bases, J lost 8 bases, and 15 bases stayed unmatched. The CDR3 length is 16 residues. CDR3 coding DNA: TGCAGTGCACCAAGGACAGGGCTAATTAAGGATTCACCCCTCCACTTT. Protein: CSAPRTGLIKDSPLHF.

This clonotype was detected many times. The chain uses TRBV7-6 and TRBJ1-3; 8 bases are shared with TRBD1. The length of the CDR3 is 18 residues. CDR1 SGHVS and CDR2 FNYEAQ come from the germline V gene. V was clipped by 4 bases and J by 2 bases; unmatched bases: 13. This CDR3 is CASSSYGAGGSTGNTIYF. For the CDR3, the DNA is TGTGCCAGCAGCTCCTATGGTGCAGGGGGCTCGACTGGAAACACCATATATTTT. The variable domain in full, with the rest retrieved from reference TRBV7-6 and TRBJ1-3, is GAGVSQSPRYKVTKRGQDVALRCDPISGHVSLYWYRQALGQGPEFLTYFNYEAQQDKSGLPNDRFSAERPEGSISTLTIQRTEQRDSAMYRCASSSYGAGGSTGNTIYFGEGSWLTVV.

J is TRBJ2-7 and V is TRBV6-2 or TRBV6-3; 10 bases are shared with TRBD1. The CDR3 spans 14 residues. CDR1 MNHEY and CDR2 SVGEGT come from the germline V gene. The trim removed 6 bases at V and 3 bases at J, leaving 5 bases unmatched. The CDR3 nucleotides are TGTGCCAGCAGCCGGGACAGGGGCTTCTACGAGCAGTACGTC. It codes for CASSRDRGFYEQYV.

This clonotype was observed at least ten times. V is TRBV7-6 and J is TRBJ2-3; a weak D match, TRBD2 (6 bases). CDR1 and CDR2 (germline): SGHVS, FNYEAQ. Trimming removed 1 base from V and 3 bases from J, with 8 bases in between. This CDR3 spans 14 amino acids. The CDR3: CASSLGGETDTQYF. The CDR3 DNA reads as TGTGCCAGCAGCTTAGGGGGGGAAACAGATACGCAGTATTTT.

This chain uses TRBV25-1 with TRBJ1-5; maybe TRBD1 (6 bases). The germline CDR1 and CDR2 sequences are MGHDK and SYGVNS. The CDR3 has 15 residues. The V end lost 3 bases, the J end lost 6 bases, and 15 bases lay between the germline ends. The CDR3 protein is CASSDSGQQSQPQHF. As DNA, the CDR3 is TGTGCCAGCAGTGATTCGGGACAACAAAGTCAGCCCCAGCATTTT.

This clonotype was recorded at least ten times. The chain has TRBV29-1 and TRBJ2-5; 8 nucleotides match TRBD1. V trimming: 3 bases; J trimming: 4 bases; junction bases outside the gene matches: 13. CDR3 length equals 16 residues. Germline V gives CDR1 SQVTM, CDR2 ANQGSEA. The CDR3 bases are TGCAGCGTTGACCCCACCCCAGGGGGCACGGGAGAGACCCAGTACTTC. Translated: CSVDPTPGGTGETQYF.